A selection of T cell receptor beta chains follows, all from one sample in a study of T cells in Graves' hyperthyroidism and ophthalmopathy. In TCRdb, the multiplex PCR reads were re-called with MiXCR into one record per CDR3 protein. The data contain about 640,000 distinct CDR3 sequences, approximately 42% of them singletons. Sequencing was carried out using peripheral blood or thyroid tissue (not recorded which). The receptor set was obtained from an adult man with Graves' disease, either hyperthyroidism or ophthalmopathy (not recorded which). Each CDR3 is given with its conserved first and last residue. A D gene is named only where the DNA matches it firmly. For some rows the clone size is stated as once, few or many, or as a class when expanded; others skip it.

>TRBV7-8|TRBD2|TRBJ2-2|-
CASRHSGGQGELFF
TGTGCCAGCAGACATAGCGGGGGACAGGGGGAGCTGTTTTTT
>TRBV20-1|-|TRBJ1-2|-
CSAMDPDDYGYTF
TGCAGTGCTATGGACCCGGACGACTATGGCTACACCTTC
>TRBV7-9|-|TRBJ1-6|many
CASSLANSPLHF
TGTGCCAGCAGCTTAGCCAATTCACCCCTCCACTTT
>TRBV5-1|TRBD1|TRBJ1-6|-
CASSLQVGQGSSPLHF
TGCGCCAGCAGCTTGCAGGTCGGACAGGGTAGTTCACCCCTCCACTTT
>TRBV2|TRBD2|TRBJ2-7|-
CASRDPKAGVLYEQYF
TGTGCCAGTAGGGACCCCAAGGCGGGAGTGCTCTACGAGCAGTACTTC
>TRBV5-1|TRBD1|TRBJ2-7|-
CASSYGDSPTYEQYF
TGCGCCAGCAGCTATGGGGACAGCCCAACCTACGAGCAGTACTTC
>TRBV19|TRBD1|TRBJ2-7|many
CASSFSGTGSNEQYF
TGTGCCAGTAGTTTCTCCGGGACAGGGTCCAACGAGCAGTACTTC
>TRBV29-1|-|TRBJ1-4|-
CSVFLSGAGEKLFF
TGCAGCGTTTTTTTGTCGGGGGCGGGTGAAAAACTGTTTTTT
>TRBV7-8|TRBD1|TRBJ1-6|-
CASDGQAYNSPLHF
TGTGCCAGCGACGGACAGGCTTATAATTCACCCCTCCACTTT
>TRBV15|-|TRBJ1-3|once
CATSRDVGGSGNTIYF
TGTGCCACCAGCAGAGATGTTGGGGGGTCTGGAAACACCATATATTTT
>TRBV7-2|-|TRBJ2-7|-
CASSREVEQYF
TGTGCCAGCAGCAGGGAAGTAGAGCAGTACTTC
>TRBV15|-|TRBJ2-7|-
CATSRGNGQYF
TGTGCCACCAGCAGAGGTAACGGGCAGTACTTC
>TRBV7-8|-|TRBJ1-5|many
CASSFAGNQPQHF
TGTGCCAGCAGCTTTGCGGGCAATCAGCCCCAGCATTTT
>TRBV7-8|-|TRBJ1-1|-
CASSLVPGEYALGTEAFF
TGTGCCAGCAGCTTAGTCCCAGGGGAGTATGCCCTGGGCACTGAAGCTTTCTTT
>TRBV5-1|-|TRBJ1-2|-
CASSLDGQLYYGYTF
TGCGCCAGCAGCTTGGATGGACAGCTATACTATGGCTACACCTTC
>TRBV10-3|TRBD1|TRBJ2-7|-
CAISGGTGDFSF
TGTGCCATCAGTGGCGGGACAGGGGATTTTTCCTTC
>TRBV20-1|-|TRBJ1-1|-
CSARGPGTEAFF
TGCAGTGCTAGAGGTCCGGGGACTGAAGCTTTCTTT
>TRBV9|TRBD1|TRBJ1-6|few
CASSGPGTGASYNSPLHF
TGTGCCAGCAGCGGACCCGGGACAGGGGCTTCCTATAATTCACCCCTCCACTTT
>TRBV4-1|-|TRBJ1-3|few
CASSQTGTSGNTIYF
TGCGCCAGCAGCCAAACAGGGACCTCTGGAAACACCATATATTTT
>TRBV7-6|-|TRBJ2-7|many
CASSSASTALGSYEQYF
TGTGCCAGCAGCTCGGCCTCGACAGCGTTGGGCTCCTACGAGCAGTACTTC
>TRBV20-1|-|TRBJ2-3|-
CSARDWTDTQYF
TGCAGTGCTAGAGATTGGACAGATACGCAGTATTTT
>TRBV5-8|TRBD1|TRBJ1-2|few
CASSLGPPGQGYGYTF
TGTGCCAGCAGCTTGGGCCCCCCGGGACAGGGGTATGGCTACACCTTC
>TRBV12-3/TRBV12-4|-|TRBJ2-7|-
CASSLAHRADEQYF
TGTGCCAGCAGTTTAGCGCACAGGGCCGACGAGCAGTACTTC
>TRBV7-4|-|TRBJ1-5|few
CASSFDGSNQPQHF
TGTGCCAGCAGCTTTGACGGGTCTAATCAGCCCCAGCATTTT
>TRBV7-9|-|TRBJ2-7|-
CVSSLWPGETYEQYF
TGTGTCAGCAGCTTATGGCCGGGGGAAACCTACGAGCAGTACTTC
>TRBV29-1|-|TRBJ2-6|-
CSGREGANVLTF
TGCAGCGGACGGGAGGGGGCCAACGTCCTGACTTTC
>TRBV24-1|TRBD1|TRBJ2-5|-
CATSDRKPGQQETQYF
TGTGCCACCAGTGACCGTAAACCGGGACAGCAAGAGACCCAGTACTTC
>TRBV20-1|TRBD1|TRBJ2-7|-
CSALSRDRVPYEQYF
TGCAGTGCTCTCTCCCGTGACAGGGTGCCCTACGAGCAGTACTTC
>TRBV7-2|TRBD1|TRBJ1-3|-
CASSLWTGTSGNTIYF
TGTGCCAGCAGCTTATGGACAGGGACCTCTGGAAACACCATATATTTT
>TRBV11-2|-|TRBJ1-2|-
CASSWGGQNYGYTF
TGTGCCAGCAGCTGGGGGGGACAAAACTATGGCTACACCTTC
>TRBV7-3|-|TRBJ2-5|-
CASSLTAETQYF
TGTGCCAGCAGCTTAACGGCGGAGACCCAGTACTTC
>TRBV2|-|TRBJ1-2|few
CARGEHETYGYTF
TGTGCCAGGGGCGAACACGAGACTTATGGCTACACCTTC
>TRBV6-1|-|TRBJ2-7|once
CASRGTEASGELYF
TGTGCCAGCCGCGGAACGGAGGCCTCCGGGGAGCTGTACTTC
>TRBV5-1|-|TRBJ1-1|few
CASSLKTSTEAFF
TGCGCCAGCAGCCTCAAGACTTCTACTGAAGCTTTCTTT
>TRBV10-2|TRBD1|TRBJ1-4|-
CTSTGGDEKLFF
TGCACCAGCACAGGGGGAGATGAAAAACTGTTTTTT
>TRBV7-9|-|TRBJ2-3|-
CASSLPGTATSTDTQYF
TGTGCCAGCAGCCTGCCCGGGACGGCCACTAGCACAGATACGCAGTATTTT
>TRBV10-2|-|TRBJ2-7|-
CASSGLGSYEQYF
TGCGCCAGCAGTGGATTAGGCTCCTACGAGCAGTACTTC
>TRBV2|-|TRBJ1-1|once
CASSPEPMNTEAFF
TGTGCCAGCAGCCCGGAACCGATGAACACTGAAGCTTTCTTT
>TRBV2|TRBD1|TRBJ1-1|few
CASSETTGMNTEAFF
TGTGCCAGCAGTGAAACGACAGGGATGAACACTGAAGCTTTCTTT
>TRBV20-1|-|TRBJ1-5|few
CSAGGESNQPQHF
TGCAGTGCTGGGGGAGAATCCAATCAGCCCCAGCATTTT
>TRBV7-3|-|TRBJ1-6|many
CASARSSSYNSPLHF
TGTGCCAGCGCGCGGTCCTCCTCTTATAATTCACCCCTCCACTTT
>TRBV24-1|-|TRBJ1-5|-
CATSGGWVFSNQPQHF
TGTGCCACCAGTGGGGGGTGGGTTTTTAGCAATCAGCCCCAGCATTTT
>TRBV6-5|-|TRBJ1-6|-
CASSYARGDSPLHF
TGTGCCAGCAGTTACGCAAGGGGGGATTCACCCCTCCACTTT
>TRBV20-1|-|TRBJ2-7|few
CSARDDAGTYEQYF
TGCAGTGCTAGAGATGATGCGGGCACCTACGAGCAGTACTTC
>TRBV29-1|TRBD1|TRBJ1-1|-
CSFQLNRGNTEAFF
TGCAGCTTTCAATTAAACAGGGGGAACACTGAAGCTTTCTTT
>TRBV24-1|-|TRBJ1-2|many
CATSDHVEEDGYTF
TGTGCCACCAGTGATCATGTTGAGGAGGATGGCTACACCTTC
>TRBV7-2|TRBD1|TRBJ1-1|-
CASTGGFTFF
TGTGCCAGCACAGGGGGCTTCACTTTCTTT
>TRBV15|TRBD1|TRBJ1-6|many
CATTDRVGGSPLHF
TGTGCCACCACCGACAGGGTAGGAGGTTCACCCCTCCACTTT
>TRBV10-3|-|TRBJ2-6|-
CAIGEGNGANVLTF
TGTGCCATCGGTGAGGGGAATGGGGCCAACGTCCTGACTTTC
>TRBV7-9|TRBD1|TRBJ1-2|many
CASSSRTGTYGYTF
TGTGCCAGCAGCTCGAGGACAGGGACCTATGGCTACACCTTC
>TRBV24-1|-|TRBJ1-5|once
CATSDSRGPNQPQHF
TGTGCCACCAGTGACTCCAGGGGCCCCAATCAGCCCCAGCATTTT
>TRBV25-1|-|TRBJ1-2|-
CASSELRDYGYTF
TGTGCCAGCAGTGAATTACGGGACTATGGCTACACCTTC
>TRBV5-1|-|TRBJ1-1|few
CASSLDFRGRNTEAFF
TGCGCCAGCAGCTTGGACTTCAGGGGAAGGAACACTGAAGCTTTCTTT
>TRBV7-9|TRBD1|TRBJ2-7|-
CASSQFTGQGAYEQYF
TGCGCCAGCAGCCAATTCACGGGACAGGGGGCTTACGAGCAGTACTTC
>TRBV19|-|TRBJ1-2|-
CASTGWGGSANYGYTF
TGTGCCAGTACCGGATGGGGAGGTTCAGCTAACTATGGCTACACCTTC
>TRBV6-6|TRBD1|TRBJ1-2|-
CASKMGRGHYGYTF
TGTGCCAGCAAGATGGGGAGGGGGCACTATGGCTACACCTTC